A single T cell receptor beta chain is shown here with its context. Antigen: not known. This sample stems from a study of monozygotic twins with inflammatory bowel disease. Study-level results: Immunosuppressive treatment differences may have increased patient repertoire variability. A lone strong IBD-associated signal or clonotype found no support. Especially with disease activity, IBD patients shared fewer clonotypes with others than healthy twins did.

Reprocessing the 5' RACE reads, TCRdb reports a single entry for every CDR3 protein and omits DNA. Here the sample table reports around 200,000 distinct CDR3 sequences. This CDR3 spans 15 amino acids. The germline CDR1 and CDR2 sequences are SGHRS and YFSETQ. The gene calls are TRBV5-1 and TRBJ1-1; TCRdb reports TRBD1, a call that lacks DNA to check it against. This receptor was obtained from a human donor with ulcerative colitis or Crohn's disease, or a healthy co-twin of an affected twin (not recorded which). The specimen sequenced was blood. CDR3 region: CASSLEGTVNTEAFF.